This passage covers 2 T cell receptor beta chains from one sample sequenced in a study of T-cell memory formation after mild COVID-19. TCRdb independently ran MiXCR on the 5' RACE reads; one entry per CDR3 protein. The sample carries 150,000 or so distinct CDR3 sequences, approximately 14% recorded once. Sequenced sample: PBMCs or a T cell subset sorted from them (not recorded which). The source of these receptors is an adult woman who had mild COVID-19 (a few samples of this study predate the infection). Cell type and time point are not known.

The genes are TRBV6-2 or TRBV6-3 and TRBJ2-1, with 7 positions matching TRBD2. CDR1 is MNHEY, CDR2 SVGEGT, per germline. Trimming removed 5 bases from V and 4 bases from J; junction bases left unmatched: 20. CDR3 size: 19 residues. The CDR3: CASSDIHALGRELYNEQFF. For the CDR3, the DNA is TGTGCCAGCAGTGACATCCATGCCTTGGGGCGGGAGTTATACAATGAGCAGTTCTTC.

This CDR3 is CASSQDSGSVSYFSGNTIYF. The CDR3 DNA is TGCGCCAGCAGCCAAGACTCGGGGAGTGTGTCCTACTTCTCTGGAAACACCATATATTTT. The rearrangement joins TRBV4-1 to TRBJ1-3; D call uncertain. There are 20 residues in the CDR3. CDR1 and CDR2 (germline): MGHRA, YSYEKL. The V and J ends lost 0 bases and 0 bases respectively, with 21 bases between them.